The source of this TCR beta chain is a study of naive and memory T cell subsets. This clonotype was observed at least ten times. Its antigen is not identified. Germline CDR1 reads DFQATT; CDR2 reads SNEGSKA (reference sequence). This CDR3 has 15 residues. V lost 2 bases and J 0 bases, leaving 8 bases between the germline ends. Treatment meaning: skin biopsy from PPD injection site in Mantoux-positive individual. An oligonucleotide containing a UMI was ligated to the 3' end of TCR cDNA. Individuals with a positive Mantoux test gave biopsies from PPD-injected skin. The SP2 primer and nested alpha and beta constant region primers amplified ligated cDNA in four rounds. Blood and skin TCR RNA was reverse transcribed with alpha and beta constant primers. TCRdb re-analysed the UMI-ligation and nested PCR reads in MiXCR, keeping a single row per CDR3 protein. The sample holds approximately 37,000 distinct CDR3 sequences, 9.5% to 11% seen once.

Study-wide points: Higher TCR numbers at tuberculin sites reflect T cell infiltration, per interpretation. Potentially, T cell activation and differentiation skew this RNA-based measurement.

V is TRBV20-1 and J is TRBJ2-6; D is ambiguous. This clonotype originated in an adult in good health. The sample consisted of skin, taken from a tuberculin skin test site. The CDR3 DNA reads as TGCAGTGCTAGACAGCCTATCTCTGGGGCCAACGTCCTGACTTTC. This encodes CSARQPISGANVLTF.